This TCR beta chain comes out of a study of T cells in women clearing cervical HPV infection. Study-level background: Case blood drawn at lesion detection; control blood after infection cleared. Cases' blood sampling followed lesion detection by median approximately 150 days (90 to 200). Study-level findings and limits: CIN3+ cases had significantly higher TCR repertoire richness than controls, but evenness did not differ.

Regarding this clone: Its antigen is still unknown. The observed sequence ends 3 residues before the CDR3 terminus, with the missing tail filled in from the germline J gene.

TCR beta CDR3 amplified by multiplex PCR from roughly 1,100 ng genomic DNA. The protocol was immunoSEQ multiplex PCR, while the TCRdb copy is restricted to in-frame clones and leaves out a portion. The listing contains approximately 30,000 clones. V lost 6 bases, J lost 2 bases, and 19 bases lay in between. CDR3 length: 15 amino acids. Germline CDR1 SQVTM, CDR2 ANQGSEA. The TCR originated in a woman between 18 and 70 years old with a cervical HPV16 infection that either progressed to CIN3+ or cleared (not recorded which). The chain couples TRBV29-1 to TRBJ1-1, with D possibly being TRBD1 (6 bases). The specimen sequenced was blood buffy coat. CDR3 DNA, as far as it was read: TGCAGCGTAGAATCTCCGGGACACGTAAACACTGAA. It specifies CSVESPGHVNTE. The full CDR3 reads CSVESPGHVNTEAFF.